This passage covers 31 T cell receptor beta chains from one sample sequenced in a study of cytomegalovirus exposure and HLA in healthy donors. Primers: 60 Vbeta forward and 13 Jbeta reverse. Sequencing used immunoSEQ multiplex PCR; TCRdb keeps in-frame clones, though not all of them. The sample table sets out fewer than 150,000 clones. Specimen: PBMCs. The source of these receptors is a woman aged 60-70 years in good health and CMV-seronegative.

J is TRBJ1-2 and V is TRBV28; maybe TRBD1 (6 bases). The length of the CDR3 is 15 residues. The V end was cut by 5 bases, the J end by 0 bases, with 13 bases between. CDR1 MDHEN and CDR2 SYDVKM come from the germline V gene. CDR3 in amino acids: CASSSNREANYGYTF. In nucleotides, the CDR3 is TGTGCCAGCAGTAGTAACAGGGAAGCTAACTATGGCTACACCTTC.

CDR3 in DNA: TGTGCCAGCAGTTCCTACCTTGGGGGGGACACTGAAGCTTTCTTT. Amino acids: CASSSYLGGDTEAFF. V is TRBV6-6 and J is TRBJ1-1; D perhaps matches TRBD1 (5 bases). Germline CDR1 is MNHNY and CDR2 is SVGAGI (reference sequence). Trimming shortened V by 4 bases and J by 3 bases, and 15 bases separated the two germline ends. The CDR3 is 15 residues long.

V gene TRBV6-1 combines with J gene TRBJ1-5; D is unresolved. The CDR3 covers 13 residues. Trimming removed 2 bases at V and 7 bases at J, with 9 bases between. Germline V lookup: CDR1 MNHNS, CDR2 SASEGT. CDR3 nucleotides: TGTGCCAGCAGTGAAACGGTGAGGCAGCCCCAGCATTTT. Amino acids: CASSETVRQPQHF.

The V gene is TRBV7-9, the J gene TRBJ2-3, with 7 bases aligning to TRBD1. This CDR3 contains 14 residues. Per the germline V gene, CDR1 is SEHNR and CDR2 is FQNEAQ (reference sequence). J gave up 5 bases and V 4 bases, and 6 bases lay outside the gene matches. The CDR3 loop reads CASSSSQGVDTQYF. In nucleotides, the CDR3 is TGTGCCAGCAGCTCCTCTCAGGGGGTAGATACGCAGTATTTT.

This sequence joins TRBV2 and TRBJ2-7; 7 nucleotides line up with TRBD1. This CDR3 has 13 residues. Germline CDR1 SNHLY, CDR2 FYNNEI. The ends lost 6 bases at V and 1 base at J; junction bases unmatched: 3. The CDR3 nucleotides read TGTGCCAGCAGAGGACAGGCTTCCTACGAGCAGTACTTC. Its translation is CASRGQASYEQYF.

The chain employs TRBV10-3 and TRBJ2-5; TRBD1 agrees at 10 bases. The junction had 9 bases not matched to a gene; V was cut back by 0 bases and J by 11 bases. The CDR3 totals 15 residues. Germline V gene sequence: CDR1 ENHRY, CDR2 SYGVKD. CDR3 nucleotides: TGTGCCATCAGTGAGTCGAAAGCTGGACAGGGGGGGCAGTACTTC. Translating it yields CAISESKAGQGGQYF.

This CDR3 reads CASSTSAGSSYEQYF. As DNA, the CDR3 is TGTGCCAGCAGCACGTCGGCCGGGTCAAGCTACGAGCAGTACTTC. The chain recombines TRBV6-5 with TRBJ2-7, with no clear D. CDR1 is MNHEY and CDR2 is SVGAGI in the germline V gene. V dropped 6 bases and J dropped 3 bases, with 18 bases sitting between them. The length of the CDR3 is 15 residues.

The CDR3: CASSLARGRAGELFF. The CDR3 DNA reads TGCGCCAGCAGTCTGGCAAGGGGAAGGGCCGGGGAGCTGTTTTTT. The V and J genes are TRBV5-1 and TRBJ2-2, with D possibly TRBD1 on 5 matching bases. CDR1 and CDR2 from the germline V gene are SGHRS and YFSETQ. This CDR3 has 15 residues. Trimming stripped 5 bases from V and 6 bases from J, with 17 bases between. The full variable domain, completed using reference TRBV5-1 and TRBJ2-2, is KAGVTQTPRYLIKTRGQQVTLSCSPISGHRSVSWYQQTPGQGLQFLFEYFSETQRNKGNFPGRFSGRQFSNSRSEMNVSTLELGDSALYLCASSLARGRAGELFFGEGSRLTVL.

The rearrangement links TRBV19 to TRBJ2-5; D possibly corresponds to TRBD2 (6 bases). Between the trimmed V and J ends, which lost 2 bases and 4 bases, there was a span of 8 bases. From germline, CDR1 is LNHDA and CDR2 SQIVND (reference sequence). CDR3 size: 13 residues. CDR3: CASSISGLETQYF. CDR3 coding DNA: TGTGCCAGTAGTATAAGCGGGTTAGAGACCCAGTACTTC.

The genes are TRBV6-5 and TRBJ1-6; TRBD1 might be the D (6 bases). From germline, CDR1 is MNHEY and CDR2 SVGAGI. The V and J ends lost 11 bases and 7 bases respectively, with 15 bases between them. This CDR3 contains 13 residues. The CDR3, as DNA: TGTGCCGTACAGGGACGGGCAAATTCACCCCTCCACTTT. It yields the protein CAVQGRANSPLHF.

The V gene is TRBV6-5, the J gene TRBJ1-3, with D maybe TRBD1 (5 bases). CDR1 and CDR2 from the germline V gene are MNHEY and SVGAGI. V was clipped by 5 bases and J by 0 bases, with 11 bases between them. The CDR3 is 15 residues long. The CDR3 protein is CASSRTTVSGNTIYF. The DNA of the CDR3 is TGTGCCAGCAGTCGGACGACAGTCTCTGGAAACACCATATATTTT.

This rearrangement joins TRBV7-3 to TRBJ2-2, with D tentatively TRBD1 (6 bases). Germline assignment: CDR1 SGHTA and CDR2 FQGTGA. This CDR3 region has 14 residues. V lost 4 bases and J 1 base, leaving 7 bases between the germline ends. The CDR3 DNA sequence: TGTGCCAGCAGCTCGACAGGGAACACCGGGGAGCTGTTTTTT. The encoded protein is CASSSTGNTGELFF.

V and J are TRBV19 and TRBJ1-2; TRBD1 matches at 7 bases. CDR3 size: 14 residues. V lost 1 base to trimming and J lost 4 bases; unmatched junction nucleotides: 3. Germline assignment: CDR1 LNHDA and CDR2 SQIVND (reference sequence). The CDR3 nucleotides are TGTGCCAGTAGTATAGGACAGGGACTCTATGGCTACACCTTC. Its protein product is CASSIGQGLYGYTF.

The V call is TRBV27, the J call TRBJ1-2; D ambiguous. V lost 5 bases and J 2 bases, leaving 12 bases between the germline ends. CDR1 and CDR2 (germline): MNHEY, SMNVEV (reference sequence). This CDR3 is 14 amino acids long. The CDR3 DNA reads as TGTGCCAGCAGTCCCCTCAGTACCAACTATGGCTACACCTTC. Translated, it gives CASSPLSTNYGYTF.

The chain links TRBV2 to TRBJ1-2, with 8 nucleotides matching TRBD1. The CDR3 runs 13 residues. Trimming took 4 bases from V and 7 from J; bases not matched to a gene: 5. CDR1 is SNHLY, CDR2 FYNNEI, per germline. Here the CDR3 reads CASSADRAGGYTF. As DNA, the CDR3 is TGTGCCAGCAGTGCGGACAGGGCGGGTGGCTACACCTTC. Looking up the rest from reference TRBV2 and TRBJ1-2 gives the full variable domain: EPEVTQTPSHQVTQMGQEVILRCVPISNHLYFYWYRQILGQKVEFLVSFYNNEISEKSEIFDDQFSVERPDGSNFTLKIRSTKLEDSAMYFCASSADRAGGYTFGSGTRLTVV.

Worth noting for this clone: One end of the junction does not line up with germline, which may come from a read error. This sequence joins TRBV6-5 and TRBJ2-3; 9 nucleotides agree with TRBD2. CDR1 and CDR2 (germline): MNHEY, SVGAGI. CDR3 length: 15 residues. CDR3 in DNA: TGTGCCAGCAATCTGCGGGAGGGAGTCACAGGTACGCAGTATTTT. It yields the protein CASNLREGVTGTQYF.

This rearrangement joins TRBV6-1 to TRBJ1-1; a weak D match, TRBD1 (5 bases). This CDR3 is 14 amino acids long. V was clipped by 6 bases and J by 4 bases, with 15 bases between them. CDR1 and CDR2 (germline): MNHNS, SASEGT. Here the CDR3 DNA reads TGTGCCAGCAGCATTCTGGGGGGGGGCACTGAAGCTTTCTTT. Its protein product is CASSILGGGTEAFF.

The J gene is TRBJ2-1, the V gene TRBV6-1; 7 bases agree with TRBD2. The germline V gene has CDR1 MNHNS and CDR2 SASEGT. This CDR3 has 16 amino acids. Trimming at V came to 3 bases and at J to 2 bases, leaving 7 bases not matched to a gene. The CDR3 DNA is TGTGCCAGCAGTGAGGCGACTAGCACCGCCTACAATGAGCAGTTCTTC. It yields the protein CASSEATSTAYNEQFF.

The CDR3 loop is CSVEDTLSLTYGYTF. As DNA, the CDR3 is TGCAGCGTTGAAGATACCCTATCATTGACTTATGGCTACACCTTC. This chain joins TRBV29-1 and TRBJ1-2; the D is unclear. Trimming shortened V by 0 bases and J by 5 bases, and 16 bases separated the two germline ends. This CDR3 spans 15 amino acids. Germline CDR1 and CDR2: SQVTM and ANQGSEA.

The rearrangement joins TRBV30 to TRBJ2-1; 8 bases align to TRBD2. The CDR3 extends over 13 amino acids. CDR1 is GTSNPN and CDR2 is SVGIG in the germline V gene (reference sequence). V shed 5 bases and J 4 bases; nucleotides not matched to a gene: 4. The CDR3 DNA reads TGTGCCTGGGAGCGGGAGTTGTACAATGAGCAGTTCTTC. Translated, it gives CAWERELYNEQFF.

The chain combines TRBV28 with TRBJ1-2, with no clear D. This CDR3 has 15 residues. V was shortened by 6 bases and J by 0 bases, with 14 bases between the two germline ends. The germline V gene has CDR1 MDHEN and CDR2 SYDVKM. This CDR3 reads CASRDPAAANYGYTF. The CDR3 region has the DNA TGTGCCAGCAGGGATCCGGCAGCGGCTAACTATGGCTACACCTTC.

The genes are TRBV19 and TRBJ2-2; 8 bases are a match to TRBD2. With 3 bases clipped from V and 1 base from J, the junction kept 1 base outside the gene matches. The CDR3 contains 15 residues. Germline V lookup: CDR1 LNHDA, CDR2 SQIVND (reference sequence). The CDR3 sequence is CASSIGGGNTGELFF. CDR3 DNA sequence: TGTGCCAGTAGTATCGGGGGGGGGAACACCGGGGAGCTGTTTTTT. The full variable domain, completed using reference TRBV19 and TRBJ2-2, is DGGITQSPKYLFRKEGQNVTLSCEQNLNHDAMYWYRQDPGQGLRLIYYSQIVNDFQKGDIAEGYSVSREKKESFPLTVTSAQKNPTAFYLCASSIGGGNTGELFFGEGSRLTVL.

J is TRBJ2-4 and V is TRBV6-6; D possibly corresponds to TRBD2 (6 bases). Trimming shortened V by 2 bases and J by 8 bases, and 13 bases separated the two germline ends. The CDR3 consists of 14 residues. Germline assignment: CDR1 MNHNY and CDR2 SVGAGI (reference sequence). CDR3 sequence (DNA): TGTGCCAGCAGTTACCGGGGCCCGGGGGACATTCAGTACTTC. It codes for CASSYRGPGDIQYF.

The CDR3, as DNA: TGTGCCAGCAGTGAAGGGGCTAGCGTTAATTGGGAGACCCAGTACTTC. Translated: CASSEGASVNWETQYF. The chain links TRBV6-1 to TRBJ2-5; tentative D call: TRBD2 (6 bases). The length of the CDR3 is 16 residues. V lost 1 base, J lost 5 bases, and 17 bases lay in between. Germline V lookup: CDR1 MNHNS, CDR2 SASEGT.

The chain combines TRBV18 with TRBJ1-5; TRBD1 is a possible D gene (5 bases). Germline lookup yields CDR1 KGHSH and CDR2 LQKENI. The V gene lost 5 bases and the J gene lost 3 bases, with 14 bases spanning the gap. The CDR3 length is 15 residues. CDR3: CASSNRSLFNQPQHF. The CDR3 DNA reads TGTGCCAGCTCAAACAGGTCGCTTTTCAATCAGCCCCAGCATTTT.

CDR3 bases: TGTGCCTGCAACAGGGGCTCCTACGAGCAGTACTTC. It yields the protein CACNRGSYEQYF. V gene TRBV30 combines with J gene TRBJ2-7, with 7 bases lining up with TRBD1. Trimming at V came to 6 bases and at J to 0 bases, leaving 2 bases not matched to a gene. Per the germline V gene, CDR1 is GTSNPN and CDR2 is SVGIG (reference sequence). The length of the CDR3 is 12 residues. The full variable domain, completed using reference TRBV30 and TRBJ2-7, is SQTIHQWPATLVQPVGSPLSLECTVEGTSNPNLYWYRQAAGRGLQLLFYSVGIGQISSEVPQNLSASRPQDRQFILSSKKLLLSDSGFYLCACNRGSYEQYFGPGTRLTVT.

CDR3 loop: CASSALGQGSNYGYTF. CDR3 bases: TGTGCCAGCAGTGCCCTAGGACAGGGTAGCAACTATGGCTACACCTTC. The rearrangement links TRBV2 to TRBJ1-2, with TRBD1 identical over 8 bases. Trimming removed 4 bases from V and 2 bases from J; junction bases left unmatched: 9. The CDR3 contains 16 residues. In germline, CDR1 is SNHLY, CDR2 FYNNEI.

The chain has TRBV6-1 and TRBJ2-7, with 8 positions matching TRBD1. Germline V gives CDR1 MNHNS, CDR2 SASEGT. V lost 4 bases, J lost 2 bases, and 4 bases stayed unmatched. The CDR3 totals 14 residues. The CDR3 bases are TGTGCCAGCAGTGTTAGGACAGGGACCTACGAGCAGTACTTC. Its translation is CASSVRTGTYEQYF.

This chain connects TRBV5-4 to TRBJ2-3; the D gene is possibly TRBD2 (5 bases). CDR3 size: 16 residues. Germline V gene lookup returns CDR1 SGHNT and CDR2 YYREEE (reference sequence). With 0 bases removed from V and 8 bases from J, the gap between germline ends came to 19 bases. The CDR3 reads CASSLAGSSGFRTQYF. CDR3 sequence (DNA): TGTGCCAGCAGCTTGGCGGGGTCTAGTGGGTTTCGTACGCAGTATTTT.

In nucleotides, the CDR3 is TGTGCCAGCAGCTTTGCTACACAGATCTACGAGCAGTACTTC. The encoded protein is CASSFATQIYEQYF. This chain links TRBV5-5 with TRBJ2-7, with unresolved D. CDR1 and CDR2 (germline): SGHKS, YYEKEE (reference sequence). V was cut by 2 bases and J by 3 bases, with 12 bases left in between. The CDR3 covers 14 residues. The full variable domain, completed using reference TRBV5-5 and TRBJ2-7, is DAGVTQSPTHLIKTRGQQVTLRCSPISGHKSVSWYQQVLGQGPQFIFQYYEKEERGRGNFPDRFSARQFPNYSSELNVNALLLGDSALYLCASSFATQIYEQYFGPGTRLTVT.

The chain links TRBV11-2 to TRBJ2-7; maybe TRBD1 (5 bases). Deletions cut 1 base from V and 6 bases from J, with 16 bases between. Germline values: CDR1 SGHAT, CDR2 FQNNGV. This CDR3 region has 15 residues. CDR3 DNA: TGTGCCAGCAGCTTAGTAGCACAGGCCTCCCGCGAGCAGTACTTC. This translates into CASSLVAQASREQYF.